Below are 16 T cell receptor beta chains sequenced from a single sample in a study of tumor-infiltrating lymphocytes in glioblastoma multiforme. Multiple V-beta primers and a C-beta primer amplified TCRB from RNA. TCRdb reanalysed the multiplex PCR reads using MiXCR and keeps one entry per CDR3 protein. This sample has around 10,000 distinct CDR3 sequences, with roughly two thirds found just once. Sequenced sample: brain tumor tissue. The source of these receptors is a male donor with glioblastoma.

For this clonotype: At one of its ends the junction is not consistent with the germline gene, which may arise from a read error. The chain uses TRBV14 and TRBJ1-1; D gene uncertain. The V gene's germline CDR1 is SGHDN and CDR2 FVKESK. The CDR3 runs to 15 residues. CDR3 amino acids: CASSQLGRADTEASF. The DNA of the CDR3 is TGTGCCAGCAGCCAACTCGGGAGGGCTGACACTGAAGCTTCCTTT.

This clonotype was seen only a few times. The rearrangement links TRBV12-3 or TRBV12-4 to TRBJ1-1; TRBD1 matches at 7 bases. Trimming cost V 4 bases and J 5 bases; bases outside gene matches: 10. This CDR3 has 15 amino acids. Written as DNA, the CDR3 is TGTGCCAGCAGTTCTCCAGGGGGGGGGCTAACTGAAGCTTTCTTT. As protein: CASSSPGGGLTEAFF.

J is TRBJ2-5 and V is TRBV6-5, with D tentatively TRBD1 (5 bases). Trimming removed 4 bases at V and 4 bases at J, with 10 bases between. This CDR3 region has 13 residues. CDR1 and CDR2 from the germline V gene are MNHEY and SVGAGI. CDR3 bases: TGTGCCAGCAGTTTAGGGGTCCGAGAGACCCAGTACTTC. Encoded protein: CASSLGVRETQYF.

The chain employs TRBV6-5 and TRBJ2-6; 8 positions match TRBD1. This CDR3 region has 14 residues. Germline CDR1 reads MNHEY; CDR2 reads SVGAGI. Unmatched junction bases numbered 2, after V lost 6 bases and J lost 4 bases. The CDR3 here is CASRDRAGANVLTF. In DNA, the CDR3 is TGTGCCAGCAGGGACAGGGCCGGGGCCAACGTCCTGACTTTC.

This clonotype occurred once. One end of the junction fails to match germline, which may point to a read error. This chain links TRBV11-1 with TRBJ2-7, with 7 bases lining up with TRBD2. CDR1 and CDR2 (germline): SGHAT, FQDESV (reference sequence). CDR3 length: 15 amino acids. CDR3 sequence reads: CASSPGRFNSYEKYF. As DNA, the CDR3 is TGTGCCAGCAGCCCCGGGAGGTTTAACTCCTACGAGAAGTACTTC.

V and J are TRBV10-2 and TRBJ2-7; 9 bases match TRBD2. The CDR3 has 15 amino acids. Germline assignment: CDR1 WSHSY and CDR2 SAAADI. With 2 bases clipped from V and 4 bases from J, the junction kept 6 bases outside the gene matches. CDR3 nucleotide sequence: TGCGCCAGCAGTGAGATCCCTAGCGGGGCTTACGAGCAGTACTTC. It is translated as CASSEIPSGAYEQYF.

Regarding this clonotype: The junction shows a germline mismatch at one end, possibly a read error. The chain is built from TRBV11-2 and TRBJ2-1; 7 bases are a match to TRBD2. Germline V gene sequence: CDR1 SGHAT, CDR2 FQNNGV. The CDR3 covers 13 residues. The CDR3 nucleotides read TGTTCCAGCACCTTAGATAGCGGGAATGAGCAGTTCTTC. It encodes CSSTLDSGNEQFF.

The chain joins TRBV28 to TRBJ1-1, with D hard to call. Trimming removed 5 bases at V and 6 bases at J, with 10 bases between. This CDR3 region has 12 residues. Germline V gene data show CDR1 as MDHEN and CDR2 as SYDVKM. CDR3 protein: CASSTVGSEAFF. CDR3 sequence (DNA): TGTGCCAGCAGTACGGTGGGCTCTGAAGCTTTCTTT.

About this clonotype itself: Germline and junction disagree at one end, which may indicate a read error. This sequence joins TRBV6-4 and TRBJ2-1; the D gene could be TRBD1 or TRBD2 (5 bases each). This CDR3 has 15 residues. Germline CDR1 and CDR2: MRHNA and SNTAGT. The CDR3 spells CASSDSRDPYSEQFF. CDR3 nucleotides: TGTGCCAGCAGTGACTCACGGGACCCGTACAGTGAGCAGTTCTTC.

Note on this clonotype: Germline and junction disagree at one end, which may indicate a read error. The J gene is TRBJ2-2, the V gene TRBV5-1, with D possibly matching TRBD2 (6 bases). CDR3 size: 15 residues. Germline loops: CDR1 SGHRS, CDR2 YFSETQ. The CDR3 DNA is TGCGCCAGCAGCTCCGATCTAGCGTGTGGCGGGGAGCGGTTTTTT. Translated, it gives CASSSDLACGGERFF. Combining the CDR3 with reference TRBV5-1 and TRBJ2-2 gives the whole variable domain KAGVTQTPRYLIKTRGQQVTLSCSPISGHRSVSWYQQTPGQGLQFLFEYFSETQRNKGNFPGRFSGRQFSNSRSEMNVSTLELGDSALYLCASSSDLACGGERFFGEGSRLTVL.

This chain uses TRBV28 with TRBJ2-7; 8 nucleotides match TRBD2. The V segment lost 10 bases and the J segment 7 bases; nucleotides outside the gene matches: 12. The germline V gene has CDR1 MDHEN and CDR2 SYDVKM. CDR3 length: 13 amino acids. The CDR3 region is CANTTGGVYEQYF. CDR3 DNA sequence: TGTGCCAACACGACGGGAGGGGTCTATGAGCAGTACTTC.

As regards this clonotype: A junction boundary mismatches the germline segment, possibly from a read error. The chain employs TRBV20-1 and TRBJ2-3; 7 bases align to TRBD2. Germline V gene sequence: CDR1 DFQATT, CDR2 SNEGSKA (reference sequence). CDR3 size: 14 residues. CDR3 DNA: TGCAGTGCCACCCCAGCGGGACCCACATATACACAGTATTTT. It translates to CSATPAGPTYTQYF.

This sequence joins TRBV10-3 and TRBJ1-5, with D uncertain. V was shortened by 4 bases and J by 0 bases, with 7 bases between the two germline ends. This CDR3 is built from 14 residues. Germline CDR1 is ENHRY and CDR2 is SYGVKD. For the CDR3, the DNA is TGTGCCATCAGTGGGGGAAATAGCAATCAGCCCCAGCATTTT. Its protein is CAISGGNSNQPQHF.

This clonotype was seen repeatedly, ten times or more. The CDR3 nucleotides read TGTGCCAGCAGCCCAGCCGCCTCTAGCGGGAGATCCCAAGAGACCCAGTACTTC. It specifies CASSPAASSGRSQETQYF. This chain connects TRBV7-9 to TRBJ2-5; TRBD2 matches 10 bases. Germline V CDR1 and CDR2: SEHNR, FQNEAQ (reference sequence). The ends lost 5 bases at V and 1 base at J; junction bases unmatched: 13. This CDR3 has 18 residues. The full variable domain, its missing parts supplied by reference TRBV7-9 and TRBJ2-5, is DTGVSQNPRHKITKRGQNVTFRCDPISEHNRLYWYRQTLGQGPEFLTYFQNEAQLEKSRLLSDRFSAERPKGSFSTLEIQRTEQGDSAMYLCASSPAASSGRSQETQYFGPGTRLLVL.

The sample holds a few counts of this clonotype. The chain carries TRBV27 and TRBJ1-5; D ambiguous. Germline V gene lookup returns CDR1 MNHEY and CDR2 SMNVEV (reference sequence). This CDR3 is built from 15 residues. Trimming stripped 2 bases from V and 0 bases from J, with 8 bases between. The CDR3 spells CASSLRFSSNQPQHF. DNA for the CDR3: TGTGCCAGCAGTTTAAGGTTTTCTAGCAATCAGCCCCAGCATTTT.

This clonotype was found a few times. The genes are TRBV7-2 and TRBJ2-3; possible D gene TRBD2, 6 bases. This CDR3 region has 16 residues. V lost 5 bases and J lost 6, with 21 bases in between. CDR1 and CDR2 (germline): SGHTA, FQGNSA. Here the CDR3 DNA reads TGTGCCAGCAGCCAGGGAGGAGCGTCGGGACGCGATACGCAGTATTTT. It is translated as CASSQGGASGRDTQYF.